This TCR beta chain was sequenced during a study of cytomegalovirus exposure and HLA in healthy donors. Study conclusions and caveats: Serostatus for CMV was the only available immune exposure information. Across donors, presence/absence analyses took sequencing depth to be roughly uniform.

The CDR3 is made up of 15 amino acids. The germline V gene has CDR1 MRHNA and CDR2 SNTAGT. With V trimmed by 2 bases and J by 4 bases, 4 bases remained unmatched. Each of the donors was a healthy bone marrow donor. As for this clone: Its antigen is unidentified.

A multiplex PCR was run with 60 Vbeta primers and 13 Jbeta primers. Generated by immunoSEQ multiplex PCR, the TCRdb table keeps only in-frame clones and is missing some. The table has fewer than 250,000 clones, over 75% seen once. Sequencing was done on a sample of PBMCs. The V and J genes are TRBV6-4 and TRBJ2-5; 10 nucleotides align to TRBD1. The TCR was taken from a male donor in good health and CMV-seronegative. CDR3 residues: CASSDQDRGLETQYF. DNA of the CDR3: TGTGCCAGCAGTGACCAAGACAGGGGGCTAGAGACCCAGTACTTC.